The 13 T cell receptor beta chains given below trace back to one sample, sequenced in a study of tumor and adjacent non-tumor tissue in lung cancer. No cell sorting was done before RNA was extracted from the tissue. The normal lung tissue was taken more than 3 cm from the tumor edge. TCRbeta libraries were built with three rounds of nested PCR, modified from ARM-PCR. TCRdb processed the multiplex PCR reads anew with MiXCR; each CDR3 protein has one entry. The sample lists tens of thousands of distinct CDR3 sequences, around 70% seen once, with about a quarter in the top ten. The sample taken for sequencing was distant non-tumor lung tissue. The receptors were gathered from a woman aged 45-65 years with non-small cell lung cancer.

This chain uses TRBV11-2 with TRBJ1-2; D gene unclear. CDR1 is SGHAT, CDR2 FQNNGV, per germline. This CDR3 region has 15 residues. V lost 5 bases, J lost 12 bases, and 25 bases lay in between. CDR3 bases: TGTGCCAGCAGCGCGAAGGAGGCTCCTAACTATGGTCACACCTTC. Residues: CASSAKEAPNYGHTF.

Turning to this clonotype: One junction end disagrees with the germline gene, perhaps due to a read error. The rearrangement links TRBV6-6 to TRBJ2-6; TRBD1 matches 7 bases. Looked up from germline, CDR1 is MNHNY and CDR2 is SVGAGI (reference sequence). The CDR3 is 17 amino acids. CDR3 sequence (DNA): TGTGCCAGCACACCGGGACAGCCGTTCTCTGGGGGCAACGTCCTGACTTTC. This gives the protein CASTPGQPFSGGNVLTF.

This clonotype came up a few times. The chain uses TRBV6-1 and TRBJ2-7, with D hard to call. Trimming pared 3 bases from V and 2 bases from J, leaving 14 bases between. This CDR3 has 15 amino acids. CDR1 and CDR2 (germline): MNHNS, SASEGT. This CDR3 is CASSDTPPGPYEQYF. In nucleotides, the CDR3 is TGTGCCAGCAGTGACACCCCCCCCGGGCCCTACGAGCAGTACTTC.

For this clonotype: At one end, the junction sequence differs from germline, possibly due to a read error. This rearrangement joins TRBV20-1 to TRBJ2-1; TRBD1 matches 11 bases. CDR1 DFQATT and CDR2 SNEGSKA come from the germline V gene (reference sequence). The length of the CDR3 is 13 residues. As DNA, the CDR3 is TGCAGTGCTAGGGGACAGGGGGAAGAGGAGCGGTTCTTT. It translates to CSARGQGEEERFF.

This clonotype was seen only a few times. A clone one base away is much larger, so this may be a read error. The V and J genes are TRBV20-1 and TRBJ1-1, with D perhaps matching TRBD1 (5 bases). CDR3 length equals 12 residues. CDR1 is DFQATT, CDR2 SNEGSKA, per germline (reference sequence). The CDR3 nucleotides are TGCAGCCCTGCCGGGACGACGGATGAAGCTTTCTTT. It specifies CSPAGTTDEAFF.

Of note for this clonotype: The junction departs from the called germline gene at one end, perhaps through a read error. The chain links TRBV4-1 to TRBJ1-1; D possibly corresponds to TRBD1 (5 bases). This CDR3 has 16 residues. Germline assignment: CDR1 MGHRA and CDR2 YSYEKL. CDR3 in DNA: TGCGCCAGCAGCCGAGATCGTTGCAGGGCGAACACTGAAGCTTTATTT. Amino acid sequence: CASSRDRCRANTEALF.

This chain joins TRBV11-2 and TRBJ2-3; D is tentatively TRBD1 or TRBD2 (6 bases each). The CDR3 loop spans 17 amino acids. The germline V gene encodes CDR1 SGHAT and CDR2 FQNNGV. Trimming removed 0 bases from V and 4 bases from J, with 17 bases in between. The CDR3 nucleotides read TGTGCCAGCAGCTTAGATGGTAGAGGGGGGAGTGCAGATACGCAGTATTTT. This gives the protein CASSLDGRGGSADTQYF. Based on the CDR3 plus reference TRBV11-2 and TRBJ2-3, the full variable domain is EAGVAQSPRYKIIEKRQSVAFWCNPISGHATLYWYQQILGQGPKLLIQFQNNGVVDDSQLPKDRFSAERLKGVDSTLKIQPAKLEDSAVYLCASSLDGRGGSADTQYFGPGTRLTVL.

This clonotype was detected a few times. The junction does not match germline at one end; this may be a read error. The V gene is TRBV29-1, the J gene TRBJ1-1, with D unresolved. CDR1 and CDR2 (germline): SQVTM, ANQGSEA. The CDR3 extends over 13 amino acids. The CDR3, as DNA: TGCAGCGTTGCAGGCAGGAAAGACACTAAAGCTTTCTTT. It specifies CSVAGRKDTKAFF.

CDR3 DNA: TGTGCCATCAGCCGGTCGGGACAGGCCTACGAGCAGTACTTC. Its translation: CAISRSGQAYEQYF. The chain carries TRBV28 and TRBJ2-7, with 8 bases identical to TRBD1. The germline V gene has CDR1 MDHEN and CDR2 SYDVKM. The ends lost 10 bases at V and 2 bases at J; junction bases unmatched: 10. The CDR3 length is 14 residues.

Comments on this clonotype: The conserved phenylalanine or tryptophan normally closing the CDR3 is absent here, so this likely arose from a read error. This chain links TRBV11-1 with TRBJ1-1, with D unclear. This CDR3 is built from 14 residues. Per the germline V gene, CDR1 is SGHAT and CDR2 is FQDESV (reference sequence). This chain's CDR3 is CGSSLKELNTEAFI. The CDR3 region has the DNA TGTGGCAGCAGCTTAAAGGAGTTGAACACTGAAGCTTTCATT.

This chain connects TRBV6-6 to TRBJ2-1, with 7 nucleotides matching TRBD2. Germline V CDR1 and CDR2: MNHNY, SVGAGI (reference sequence). This CDR3 is 13 amino acids long. With 7 bases clipped from V and 16 bases from J, the junction kept 16 bases outside the gene matches. The CDR3 coding sequence is TGTGCCAGCAACGGACTAGAGGGAGTGAGTGGATTCTTC. Protein: CASNGLEGVSGFF.

The chain couples TRBV6-1 to TRBJ2-2; 10 nucleotides line up with TRBD1. V gave up 4 bases and J gave up 5 bases; unmatched junction bases: 19. CDR1 is MNHNS and CDR2 is SASEGT in the germline V gene. The CDR3 consists of 20 residues. The chain's CDR3 is CASSVLTGTGVPLQTGELFF. CDR3 in DNA: TGTGCCAGCAGTGTTCTCACCGGGACAGGGGTCCCCCTTCAGACCGGGGAGCTGTTTTTT.

A note on this clonotype: One end of the junction varies from germline; a read error may be responsible. The V gene is TRBV20-1, the J gene TRBJ1-1; possibly TRBD1 for D (5 bases). CDR3 length: 13 residues. The germline gives CDR1 DFQATT, CDR2 SNEGSKA (reference sequence). The CDR3 protein is CSARGGARTEALF. CDR3 DNA: TGCAGTGCTAGAGGAGGGGCACGGACTGAAGCTTTGTTT.